The 7 T cell receptor beta chains below were found in one sample sequenced in a study of cytomegalovirus exposure and HLA in healthy donors. Produced via immunoSEQ multiplex PCR; TCRdb's table is partial and in-frame only. Among 60,000 to 75,000 clones, approximately 95% were seen once, and the ten largest hold 7%. Sequencing was done on a sample of PBMCs. These receptors were taken from a woman younger than 30 in good health and CMV-seropositive.

The gene calls are TRBV7-2 and TRBJ2-7, with 7 bases matching TRBD1. From germline, CDR1 is SGHTA and CDR2 FQGNSA. The CDR3 is 15 amino acids. With V trimmed by 3 bases and J by 1 base, 6 bases remained unmatched. CDR3 bases: TGTGCCAGCAGCTTGGCCGGGACAGCTTCCTACGAGCAGTACTTC. Translating gives CASSLAGTASYEQYF. Supplemented by reference TRBV7-2 and TRBJ2-7, the full variable domain reads GAGVSQSPSNKVTEKGKDVELRCDPISGHTALYWYRQSLGQGLEFLIYFQGNSAPDKSGLPSDRFSAERTGGSVSTLTIQRTQQEDSAVYLCASSLAGTASYEQYFGPGTRLTVT.

CDR3 nucleotides: TGTGCCAGCAGTGAAAGGCAGGGCCCTGGCTACACCTTC. Amino acids: CASSERQGPGYTF. The V gene is TRBV2, the J gene TRBJ1-2, with D possibly being TRBD1 (5 bases). V shed 2 bases and J shed 7 bases, with 11 bases lying between them. Germline assignment: CDR1 SNHLY and CDR2 FYNNEI. The CDR3 length is 13 residues.

The chain couples TRBV4-1 to TRBJ2-1, with 8 bases identical to TRBD1. With V trimmed by 1 base and J by 7 bases, 3 bases remained unmatched. CDR3 length: 14 amino acids. CDR1 and CDR2 from the germline V gene are MGHRA and YSYEKL. Written as DNA, the CDR3 is TGCGCCAGCAGCCAAGTCCGGGACAGGAATGAGCAGTTCTTC. Translated, it gives CASSQVRDRNEQFF.

The rearrangement links TRBV5-4 to TRBJ1-1; 9 nucleotides align to TRBD1. With V trimmed by 2 bases and J by 6 bases, 5 bases remained unmatched. CDR1 is SGHNT and CDR2 is YYREEE in the germline V gene (reference sequence). The CDR3 totals 14 residues. The CDR3 DNA sequence: TGTGCCAGCAGCTTTCTTCGACAGGGGGCTGAAGCTTTCTTT. This translates into CASSFLRQGAEAFF.

The chain has TRBV28 and TRBJ2-5; tentative D call: TRBD1 (5 bases). Per the germline V gene, CDR1 is MDHEN and CDR2 is SYDVKM. Trimming left V 6 bases short and J 5 bases short, with 16 bases between. The length of the CDR3 is 14 residues. The CDR3 DNA follows: TGTGCCAGCAGGACAGATGGGGTATTTGAGACCCAGTACTTC. As protein: CASRTDGVFETQYF.

This chain joins TRBV20-1 and TRBJ2-7; 8 nucleotides line up with TRBD1. CDR1 is DFQATT and CDR2 is SNEGSKA in the germline V gene (reference sequence). V was pared by 6 bases and J by 5 bases, with 3 bases of the junction left unmatched. This CDR3 has 11 amino acids. The CDR3 protein is CSANRGNEQYF. The CDR3 nucleotides read TGCAGTGCGAACAGGGGGAACGAGCAGTACTTC.

The chain links TRBV30 to TRBJ1-2; 8 bases map to TRBD1. Germline CDR1 is GTSNPN and CDR2 is SVGIG (reference sequence). The CDR3 length is 13 residues. With V trimmed by 1 base and J by 4 bases, 2 bases remained unmatched. The CDR3 region has the DNA TGTGCCTGGAGTGGAGGACAGGGCTATGGCTACACCTTC. Protein product: CAWSGGQGYGYTF.